The following is a T cell receptor beta chain sequence with its context. The antigen remains unidentified. Treatment reported: 15 to 20 received Ad26.COV2.S at low or high dose, single or two shots; 5 received placebo; per-sample allocation not given. At day 63 after the first vaccine or placebo injection, samples were drawn. The individual, an adult aged 18-55 years, was a donor in Boston. This entry belongs to a study of Ad26.COV2.S vaccination and SARS-CoV-2 variants. Across the study: Dosing was one shot or two shots 56 days apart. Study-level points and caveats: Measurements of TCR breadth and depth may have given underestimates of the total T cell responses.

Germline V gene sequence: CDR1 SGHNT, CDR2 YENEEA. Losses at the gene ends were 1 base for V and 5 bases for J; bases not matched to a gene: 10. The CDR3 is 16 amino acids. Here immunoSEQ multiplex PCR was the method, and the copy in TCRdb shows in-frame clones only, minus some. The table shows roughly 410,000 clones, with 83% occurring only once. The sequencing used peripheral blood, collected in a trial of Ad26.COV2.S vaccine versus placebo. The clonotype originates from a person aged 18-65 years who received the Ad26.COV2.S COVID-19 vaccine or a placebo. The chain recombines TRBV11-3 with TRBJ1-2; 7 bases agree with TRBD1. The CDR3, as DNA: TGTGCCAGCAGCTTAGCTCCGGACAGGACCTGGTATGGCTACACCTTC. This sequence encodes CASSLAPDRTWYGYTF.